The following is a T cell receptor (beta chain) sequence with its context. The sample has other DNA sequences that encode this CDR3 too. Recruitment covered 20 to 25 US areas and drew participants whose ages spanned about 18 to 100 years. Cohort assignment relied on participant-reported clinical history. Germline V CDR1 and CDR2: SGHTS, YDEGEE. CDR3 length: 14 residues. V gave up 5 bases and J gave up 1 base, with 9 bases separating them. In the original processing: Amplification of reference gene primers provided the estimated nucleated cell counts. The method was immunoSEQ multiplex PCR; TCRdb's version includes in-frame clones alone and lacks a portion of them. Clonal size and the V and J genes are those of that table, whereas D and trimming came from the DNA. The table shows fewer than 400,000 clones, with over 85% occurring only once. The data originate from a study of blood T cell repertoires in COVID-19. Overall study context: PBMCs, B-cell-depleted T cells, or T cells provided the cDNA or gDNA that made up the material.

This receptor was identified in a woman in her 30s who had recovered from COVID-19. The sequenced sample consisted of PBMCs or T cells enriched from blood (not recorded which). The genes are TRBV5-8 and TRBJ2-2, with D possibly TRBD1 on 5 matching bases. CDR3 loop: CASRRTGNTGELFF. The CDR3 nucleotides read TGTGCCAGCAGACGCACAGGGAACACCGGGGAGCTGTTTTTT.